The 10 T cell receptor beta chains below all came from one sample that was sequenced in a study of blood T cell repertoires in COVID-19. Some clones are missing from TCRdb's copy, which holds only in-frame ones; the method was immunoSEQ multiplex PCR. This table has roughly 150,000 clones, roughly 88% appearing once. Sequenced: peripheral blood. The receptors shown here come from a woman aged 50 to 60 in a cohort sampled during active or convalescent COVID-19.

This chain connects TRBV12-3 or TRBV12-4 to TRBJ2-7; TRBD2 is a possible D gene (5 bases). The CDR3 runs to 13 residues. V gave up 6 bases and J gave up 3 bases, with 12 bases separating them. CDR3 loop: CASSPRTGYEQYF. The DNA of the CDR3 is TGTGCCAGCAGCCCTAGGACTGGCTACGAGCAGTACTTC.

CDR3 sequence reads: CASSLSGASYEQYF. CDR3 nucleotide sequence: TGTGCCAGCAGCTTATCGGGTGCGTCCTACGAGCAGTACTTC. The V gene is TRBV7-2, the J gene TRBJ2-7, with D unclear. Trimming removed 2 bases at V and 1 base at J, with 9 bases between. The germline V gene has CDR1 SGHTA and CDR2 FQGNSA. The CDR3 runs 14 residues.

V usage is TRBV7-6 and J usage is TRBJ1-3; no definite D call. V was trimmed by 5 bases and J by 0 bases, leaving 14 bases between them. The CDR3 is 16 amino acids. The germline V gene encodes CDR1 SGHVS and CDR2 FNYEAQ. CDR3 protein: CASSPKFPPSGNTIYF. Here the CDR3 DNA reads TGTGCCAGCAGCCCCAAATTCCCCCCCTCTGGAAACACCATATATTTT.

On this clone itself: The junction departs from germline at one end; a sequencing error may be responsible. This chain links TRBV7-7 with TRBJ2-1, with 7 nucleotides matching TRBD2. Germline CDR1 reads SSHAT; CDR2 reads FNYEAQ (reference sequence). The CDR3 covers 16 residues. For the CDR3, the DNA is TGTGCTAGCAGCCCTTTGGACGGGGGGTTACTCAATGAGCAGTTCTTC. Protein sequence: CASSPLDGGLLNEQFF.

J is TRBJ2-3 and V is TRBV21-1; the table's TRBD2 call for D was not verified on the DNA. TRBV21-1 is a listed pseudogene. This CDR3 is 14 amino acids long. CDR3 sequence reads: CASSKGGTADTQYF. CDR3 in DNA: TGTGCCAGCAGCAAGGGAGGGACCGCAGATACGCAGTATTTT.

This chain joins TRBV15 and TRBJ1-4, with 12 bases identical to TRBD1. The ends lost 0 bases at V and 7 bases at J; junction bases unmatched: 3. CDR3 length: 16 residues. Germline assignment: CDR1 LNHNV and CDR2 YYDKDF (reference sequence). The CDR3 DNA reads TGTGCCACCAGCAGAGATCCGGGACAGGGGGCTGAAAAACTGTTTTTT. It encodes CATSRDPGQGAEKLFF.

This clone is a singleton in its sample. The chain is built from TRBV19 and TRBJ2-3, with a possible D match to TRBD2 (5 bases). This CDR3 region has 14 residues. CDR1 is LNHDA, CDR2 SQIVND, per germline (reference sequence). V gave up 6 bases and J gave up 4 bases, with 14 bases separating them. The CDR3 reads CASSRDRAPDTQYF. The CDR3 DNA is TGTGCCAGTAGCCGGGATCGAGCACCAGATACGCAGTATTTT. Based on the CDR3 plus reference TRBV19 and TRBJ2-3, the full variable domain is DGGITQSPKYLFRKEGQNVTLSCEQNLNHDAMYWYRQDPGQGLRLIYYSQIVNDFQKGDIAEGYSVSREKKESFPLTVTSAQKNPTAFYLCASSRDRAPDTQYFGPGTRLTVL.

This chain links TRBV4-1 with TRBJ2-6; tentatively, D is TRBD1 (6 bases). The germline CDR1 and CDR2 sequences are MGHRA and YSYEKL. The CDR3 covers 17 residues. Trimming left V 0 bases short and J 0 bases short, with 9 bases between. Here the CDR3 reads CASSQDRTASGANVLTF. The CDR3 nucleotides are TGCGCCAGCAGCCAAGATAGGACAGCCTCTGGGGCCAACGTCCTGACTTTC.

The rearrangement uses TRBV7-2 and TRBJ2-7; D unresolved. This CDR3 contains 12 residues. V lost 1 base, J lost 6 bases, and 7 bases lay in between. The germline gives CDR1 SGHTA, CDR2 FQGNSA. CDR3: CASSLVPGEQYF. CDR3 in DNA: TGTGCCAGCAGCTTAGTCCCGGGCGAGCAGTACTTC. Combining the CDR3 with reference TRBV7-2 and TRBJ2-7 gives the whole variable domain GAGVSQSPSNKVTEKGKDVELRCDPISGHTALYWYRQSLGQGLEFLIYFQGNSAPDKSGLPSDRFSAERTGGSVSTLTIQRTQQEDSAVYLCASSLVPGEQYFGPGTRLTVT.

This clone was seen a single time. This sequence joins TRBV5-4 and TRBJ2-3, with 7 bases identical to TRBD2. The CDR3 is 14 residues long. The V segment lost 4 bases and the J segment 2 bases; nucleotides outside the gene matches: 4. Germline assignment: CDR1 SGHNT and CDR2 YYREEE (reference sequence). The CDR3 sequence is CASSPSGTTDTQYF. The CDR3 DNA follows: TGTGCCAGCAGCCCCAGCGGGACCACAGATACGCAGTATTTT. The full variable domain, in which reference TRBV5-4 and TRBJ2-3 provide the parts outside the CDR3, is ETGVTQSPTHLIKTRGQQVTLRCSSQSGHNTVSWYQQALGQGPQFIFQYYREEENGRGNFPPRFSGLQFPNYSSELNVNALELDDSALYLCASSPSGTTDTQYFGPGTRLTVL.